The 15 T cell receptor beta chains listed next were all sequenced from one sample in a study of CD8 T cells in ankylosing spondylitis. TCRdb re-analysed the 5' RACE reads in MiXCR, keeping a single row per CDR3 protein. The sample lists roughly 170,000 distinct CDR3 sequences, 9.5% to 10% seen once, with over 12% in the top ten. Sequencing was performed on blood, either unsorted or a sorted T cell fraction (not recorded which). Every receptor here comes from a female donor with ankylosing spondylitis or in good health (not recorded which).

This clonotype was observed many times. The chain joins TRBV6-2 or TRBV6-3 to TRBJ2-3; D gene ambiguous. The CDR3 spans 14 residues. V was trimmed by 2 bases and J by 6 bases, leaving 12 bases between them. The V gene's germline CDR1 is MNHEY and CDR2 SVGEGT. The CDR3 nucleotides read TGTGCCAGCAGTTACAGCCTCTTCGGGGATACGCAGTATTTT. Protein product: CASSYSLFGDTQYF.

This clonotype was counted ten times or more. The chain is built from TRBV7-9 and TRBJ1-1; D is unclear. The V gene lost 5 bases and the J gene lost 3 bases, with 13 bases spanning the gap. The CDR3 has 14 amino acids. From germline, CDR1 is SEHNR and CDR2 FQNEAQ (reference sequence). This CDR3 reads CASSHRRDDTEAFF. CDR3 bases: TGTGCCAGCAGCCACCGGAGAGACGACACTGAAGCTTTCTTT.

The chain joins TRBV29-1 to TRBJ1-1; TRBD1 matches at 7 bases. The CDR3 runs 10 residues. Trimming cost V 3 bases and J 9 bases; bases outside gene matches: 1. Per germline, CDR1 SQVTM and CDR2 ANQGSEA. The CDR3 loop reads CSVERGQAFF. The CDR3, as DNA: TGCAGCGTTGAGAGGGGGCAAGCTTTCTTT.

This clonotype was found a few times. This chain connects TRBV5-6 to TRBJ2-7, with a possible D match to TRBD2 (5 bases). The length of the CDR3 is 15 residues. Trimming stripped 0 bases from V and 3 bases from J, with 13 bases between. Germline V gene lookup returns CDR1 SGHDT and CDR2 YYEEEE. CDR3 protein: CASSLASGTFYEQYF. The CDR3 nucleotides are TGTGCCAGCAGCTTGGCCAGCGGAACCTTCTACGAGCAGTACTTC.

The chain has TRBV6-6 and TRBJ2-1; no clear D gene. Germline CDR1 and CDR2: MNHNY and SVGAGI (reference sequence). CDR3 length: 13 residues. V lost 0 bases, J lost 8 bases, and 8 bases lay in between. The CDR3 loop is CASSYSMPYEQFF. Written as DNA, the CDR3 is TGTGCCAGCAGTTACTCGATGCCGTATGAGCAGTTCTTC.

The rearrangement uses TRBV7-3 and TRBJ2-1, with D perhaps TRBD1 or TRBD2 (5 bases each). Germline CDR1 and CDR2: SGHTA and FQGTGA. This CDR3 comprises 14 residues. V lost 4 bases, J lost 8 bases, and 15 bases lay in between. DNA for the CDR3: TGTGCCAGCAGCTCCTCCGGTGTGGGGGATGAGCAGTTCTTC. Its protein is CASSSSGVGDEQFF. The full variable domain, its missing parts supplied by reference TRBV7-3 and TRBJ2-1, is GAGVSQTPSNKVTEKGKYVELRCDPISGHTALYWYRQSLGQGPEFLIYFQGTGAADDSGLPNDRFFAVRPEGSVSTLKIQRTERGDSAVYLCASSSSGVGDEQFFGPGTRLTVL.

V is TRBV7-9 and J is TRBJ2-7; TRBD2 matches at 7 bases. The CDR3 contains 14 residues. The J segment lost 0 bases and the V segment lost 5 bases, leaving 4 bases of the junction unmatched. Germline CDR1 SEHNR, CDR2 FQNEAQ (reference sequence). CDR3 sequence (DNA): TGTGCCAGCAGCCCTGGCGGGAGCTCCTACGAGCAGTACTTC. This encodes CASSPGGSSYEQYF.

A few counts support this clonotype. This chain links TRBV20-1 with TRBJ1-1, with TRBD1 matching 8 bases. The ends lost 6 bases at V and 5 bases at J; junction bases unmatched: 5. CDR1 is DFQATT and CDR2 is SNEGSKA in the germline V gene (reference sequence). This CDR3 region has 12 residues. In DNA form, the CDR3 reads TGCAGTGCGGACACAGGGGGGACTGAAGCTTTCTTT. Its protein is CSADTGGTEAFF.

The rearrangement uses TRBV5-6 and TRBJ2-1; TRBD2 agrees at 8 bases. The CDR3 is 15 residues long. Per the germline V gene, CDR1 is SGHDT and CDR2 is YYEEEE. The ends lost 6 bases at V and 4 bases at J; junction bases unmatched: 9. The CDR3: CASNSGGGSYNEQFF. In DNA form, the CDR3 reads TGTGCCAGCAATTCGGGAGGGGGGTCATACAATGAGCAGTTCTTC.

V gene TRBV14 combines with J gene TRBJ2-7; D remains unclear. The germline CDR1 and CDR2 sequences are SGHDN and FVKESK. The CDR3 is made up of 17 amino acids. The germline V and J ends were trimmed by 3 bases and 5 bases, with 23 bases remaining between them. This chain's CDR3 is CASSQGAAVRGHDEQYF. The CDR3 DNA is TGTGCCAGCAGCCAGGGTGCCGCGGTCAGAGGTCACGACGAGCAGTACTTC.

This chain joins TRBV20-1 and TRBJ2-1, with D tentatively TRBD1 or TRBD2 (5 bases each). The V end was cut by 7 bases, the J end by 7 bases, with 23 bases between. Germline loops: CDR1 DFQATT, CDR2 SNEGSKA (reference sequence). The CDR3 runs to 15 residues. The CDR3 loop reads CSVPSQGRLLNEQFF. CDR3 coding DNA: TGCAGTGTTCCAAGCCAGGGACGCCTTCTAAATGAGCAGTTCTTC.

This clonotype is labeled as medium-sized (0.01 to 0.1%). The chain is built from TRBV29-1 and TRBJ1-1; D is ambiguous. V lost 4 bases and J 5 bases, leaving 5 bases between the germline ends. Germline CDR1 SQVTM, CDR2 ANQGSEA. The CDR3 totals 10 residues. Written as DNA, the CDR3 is TGCAGCGTTGTAAGGACTGAAGCTTTCTTT. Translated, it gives CSVVRTEAFF. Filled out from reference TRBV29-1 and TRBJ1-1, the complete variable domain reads SAVISQKPSRDICQRGTSLTIQCQVDSQVTMMFWYRQQPGQSLTLIATANQGSEATYESGFVIDKFPISRPNLTFSTLTVSNMSPEDSSIYLCSVVRTEAFFGQGTRLTVV.

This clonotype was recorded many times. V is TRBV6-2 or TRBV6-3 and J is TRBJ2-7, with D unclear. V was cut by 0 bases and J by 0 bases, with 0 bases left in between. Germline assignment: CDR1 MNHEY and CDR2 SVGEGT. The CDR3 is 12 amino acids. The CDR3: CASSYSSYEQYF. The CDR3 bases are TGTGCCAGCAGTTACTCCTCCTACGAGCAGTACTTC.

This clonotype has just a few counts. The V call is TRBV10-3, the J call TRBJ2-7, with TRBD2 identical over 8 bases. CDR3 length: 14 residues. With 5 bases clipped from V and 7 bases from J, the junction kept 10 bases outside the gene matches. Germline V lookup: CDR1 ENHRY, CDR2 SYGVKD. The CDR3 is CAISNSGTPGEQYF. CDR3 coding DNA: TGTGCCATCAGTAATAGCGGGACACCGGGGGAGCAGTACTTC.

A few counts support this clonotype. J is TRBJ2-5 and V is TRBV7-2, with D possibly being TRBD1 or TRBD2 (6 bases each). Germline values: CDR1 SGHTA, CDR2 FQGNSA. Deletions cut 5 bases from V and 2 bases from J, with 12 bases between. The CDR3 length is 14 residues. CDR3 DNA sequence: TGTGCCAGCAGCCGTACGGGGGCACAAGAGACCCAGTACTTC. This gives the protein CASSRTGAQETQYF.